This T cell receptor (beta chain) came from a study of T cells and Merkel cell carcinoma outcomes (dated by TCRdb to about 2020). Regarding the study in general: The tumor T-cell repertoire, together with T-cell density, was examined as a predictor of clinical outcome in patients with Merkel cell carcinoma. Points the paper makes about the study in general: Clinical outcomes in Merkel cell carcinoma patients were reported to be predicted by T-cell repertoire features combined with T-cell density.

Samples came from patients with Merkel cell carcinoma. Libraries came from the immunoSEQ multiplex PCR assay. Held by TCRdb, this immuneACCESS table contains in-frame sequences only and omits some clones. Under half of the omission traces to an unresolved V gene where checked; the cause of the rest is unknown. Within this sample are about 3,000 clones, with approximately 96% of them counted one time only. Approximately 1.9% of the sample lies in the top ten. The CDR3 holds 14 amino acids from the cysteine to the phenylalanine. The read is trimmed to its CDR3 DNA, 42 bases read in frame from base 1. Trimming at the junction amounts to 2 bases on V and 1 base on J, and the germline ends lie 8 bases apart. CDR1 and CDR2, per the germline V gene, are KGHSH and LQKENI. Points on this clone: The clone's antigen remains unknown. Qualities for individual bases were not recorded, and no much larger clone is one base off.

Sample: tumor tissue from Merkel cell carcinoma. The rearrangement joined TRBV18 to TRBJ2-5, with no confident D gene call. The TCR was taken from a human donor with Merkel cell carcinoma. The DNA sequence is given as TGTGCCAGCTCACCATTAGCACTCCAAGAGACCCAGTACTTC. It codes for CASSPLALQETQYF.